This T cell receptor beta chain was documented in a study (dated by TCRdb to about 2015). Study-wide context: The study set out to test whether tumor-infiltrating Tregs in breast cancer get recruited from blood Tregs or are instead converted in situ from other CD4+ T cell subsets. Broad study findings and their caveats: Across roughly 23 patients, roughly 13% of tumor Treg TRBV12-4/TRBJ1-2 sequences were shared with naive CD4+ cells, compared with less than 2.1% shared with blood Tregs or memory cells. The validation in the larger cohort was limited to a single TCR beta V-J rearrangement instead of whole repertoires. The TCR gene usage of tumor memory CD4+ T cells clustered together with blood and lymph node memory CD4+ cells and with lymph node naive CD4+ cells. The greatest overlap of tumor-infiltrating Treg TCR alpha and beta sequences was observed with tumor naive CD4+ T cells, followed by blood naive CD4+ T cells.

Libraries were prepared through multiplex PCR. Sequenced on an Ion Torrent PGM. For the approximately 24-patient analysis, adaptor-ligated barcode primers were used to amplify TRBV12-4/TRBJ1-2 clonotypes. For the approximately 24-patient cohort, the TRBV12-4/TRBJ1-2 amplicons were sequenced on the Ion Personal Genome Machine system. The paper's data handling went like this. For each of nine subset-tissue groups, sequencing data from the five patients were pooled, and the groups were then compared using unsupervised clustering of TCR gene usage. The Morisita-Horn index, with shared sequences weighted by their contribution to each repertoire, was used to calculate repertoire similarity. TCRdb handled the public reads itself, with Q25 trimming in fastp and clone calling in MiXCR, and kept productive beta chains. Rows matching on CDR3 protein sequence are summarized as one entry with the most common DNA and genes. These V and J calls are TCRdb output, not the study's own analysis. The table for this sample lists under 900 distinct CDR3 sequences; roughly 3.5% of them were counted only once. About 30% of the sample rests with the top ten.

Trimming removed 7 bases from V and 3 bases from J, leaving 18 bases between the germline ends. The CDR3 runs 15 residues from the cysteine to the phenylalanine. Just CDR3 DNA is preserved here, 45 bases in frame from base 1. This clonotype has ten or more counts. There is no known antigen for this receptor. Within one base of it there is no much larger clone, and no base qualities were kept. Naive CD4+ T cells were purified with the Miltenyi Naive CD4+ T Cell Isolation kit, with Tregs depleted using CD25 microbeads. A larger group of 23 breast cancer patients was studied by sequencing a single TRBV12-4/TRBJ1-2 rearrangement in tumor Tregs and blood Treg, naive and memory CD4+ cells. Ficoll density gradient centrifugation was used to isolate mononuclear cells from lymph nodes or from approximately 46 ml of peripheral blood. Sorted cell populations were confirmed by FACS to exceed 90% purity.

The rearranged segments are TRBV12-3 or TRBV12-4 and TRBJ1-2; TRBD1 is possibly the D segment (6 matching bases). The clonotype comes from a female donor with breast cancer. Sequenced sample: naive CD4+ T cells sorted from blood. Reading the label with the study, this specimen's cell subset or site is: naive CD4+ T cells, CD4+CD45RA+CD25-. The DNA reads TGTGCCAGCAACCCCTTGACAGGTAGCTACTATGGCTACACCTTC. This translates into CASNPLTGSYYGYTF.